This is a list of T cell receptor beta chains from one sample in a study of blood T cell repertoires in COVID-19. Sequenced by immunoSEQ multiplex PCR; TCRdb stores in-frame clones only, minus some. The profile shows about 280,000 clones, roughly 90% of them singletons. The specimen was peripheral blood. Every receptor here comes from a middle-aged woman who had recovered from COVID-19. The CDR3 runs from the conserved cysteine through the conserved F or W. A D gene is named only where the DNA matches it firmly. Rows give clone size only sometimes, using once, few, many, or a class for an expanded clone.

>TRBJ1-4|.|TRBD1|TRBV4-1
CASSQDQGDRGVFF
TGCGCCAGCAGCCAAGATCAAGGTGACAGGGGGGTGTTTTTT
>TRBJ2-2|.|.|TRBV5-1
CASSLRQSGFGELFF
TGCGCCAGCAGCCTTAGGCAGAGCGGGTTCGGGGAGCTGTTTTTT
>TRBJ2-1|.|TRBD2|TRBV6-5
CASRRLAGVTEQFF
TGTGCCAGCAGACGACTAGCGGGAGTCACTGAGCAGTTCTTC
>TRBJ2-6|.|.|TRBV6-5
CASSYVRDSGANVLTF
TGTGCCAGCAGTTACGTACGGGACTCTGGGGCCAACGTCCTGACTTTC
>TRBJ2-7|.|.|TRBV5-4
CASSTRDTEQYF
TGTGCCAGCAGCACCCGGGACACAGAGCAGTACTTC
>TRBJ1-6|.|.|TRBV5-8
CASSGQPGAPGGPLHF
TGTGCCAGCAGCGGACAACCCGGGGCCCCGGGAGGACCCCTCCACTTT
>TRBJ1-2|.|.|TRBV19
CASSLAQLYGYTF
TGTGCCAGTAGTTTGGCACAGCTCTATGGCTACACCTTC
>TRBJ2-7|.|.|TRBV18
CASSPQGYYYEQYF
TGTGCCAGCTCACCTCAGGGGTATTACTACGAGCAGTACTTC
>TRBJ1-2|.|.|TRBV7-9
CASSLAQNYGYTF
TGTGCCAGCAGCTTAGCCCAAAACTATGGCTACACCTTC
>TRBJ1-2|.|.|TRBV3-1/TRBV3-2
CASSQTDRKNYGYTF
TGTGCCAGCAGCCAGACCGACAGGAAAAACTATGGCTACACCTTC
>TRBJ2-5|.|TRBD2|TRBV11-3
CASSLVASGRETQYF
TGTGCCAGCAGCTTAGTCGCTAGCGGGAGGGAGACCCAGTACTTC
>TRBJ2-5|.|TRBD1|TRBV25-1
CASSEGQGVETQYF
TGTGCCAGCAGTGAGGGACAGGGGGTAGAGACCCAGTACTTC
>TRBJ1-2|.|.|TRBV30
CAFLSGLYGYTF
TGTGCCTTCCTCTCAGGCTTATATGGCTACACCTTC
>TRBJ2-5|once|.|TRBV5-1
CASSLDEGGETQYF
TGCGCCAGCAGCTTGGACGAGGGTGGCGAGACCCAGTACTTC
>TRBJ1-1|.|.|TRBV5-4
CASSLLPLPVTEAFF
TGTGCCAGCAGCTTGCTCCCCCTCCCCGTCACTGAAGCTTTCTTT
>TRBJ2-5|.|.|TRBV29-1
CSVARSKETQYF
TGCAGCGTTGCTCGGTCGAAGGAGACCCAGTACTTC
>TRBJ1-2|.|.|TRBV30
CAWSPHSRGYTF
TGTGCCTGGAGTCCTCACTCACGTGGCTACACCTTC
>TRBJ1-3|.|.|TRBV19
CASSMYGSGNTIYF
TGTGCCAGTAGTATGTACGGCTCTGGAAACACCATATATTTT
>TRBJ1-6|.|.|TRBV3-1/TRBV3-2
CASSQERTRGNSPLHF
TGTGCCAGCAGCCAAGAAAGGACCCGGGGAAATTCACCCCTCCACTTT